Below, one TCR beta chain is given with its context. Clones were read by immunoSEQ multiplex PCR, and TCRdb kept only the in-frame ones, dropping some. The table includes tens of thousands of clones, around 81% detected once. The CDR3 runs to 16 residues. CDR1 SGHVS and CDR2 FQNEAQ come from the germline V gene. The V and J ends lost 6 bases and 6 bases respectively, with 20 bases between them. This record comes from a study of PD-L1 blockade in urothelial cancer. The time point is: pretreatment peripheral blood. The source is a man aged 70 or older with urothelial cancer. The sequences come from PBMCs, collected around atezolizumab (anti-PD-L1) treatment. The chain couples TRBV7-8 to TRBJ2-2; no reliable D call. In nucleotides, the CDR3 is TGTGCCAGCAGACCACCCTCTTCCGGGTTCGCCGGGGAGCTGTTTTTT. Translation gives CASRPPSSGFAGELFF.